This TCR beta chain was sequenced for a study of long-term antiretroviral therapy in people with HIV. Participants living with HIV all received treatment in the United States. Runs used v3.0 of the immunoSEQ assay and were done at survey level. Generated by immunoSEQ multiplex PCR, the TCRdb table keeps only in-frame clones and is missing some. The repertoire holds under 20,000 clones, with 80% as singletons. Overall study results and limits: The range of CDR3 lengths in HIV repertoires proved narrower than that found in controls. Therapy changes, viral resistance and ART adherence were not documented in the available data.

A note on this clone: Antigen unknown.

This TCR was sampled from a woman aged 40 to 49 with HIV. Specimen: unsorted PBMCs, collected 0.2 years after starting antiretroviral therapy.

In nucleotides, the CDR3 is TGTGCCAGCAGCTTAGCGACAGGGTATGGCTACACCTTC. As protein: CASSLATGYGYTF. The rearrangement uses TRBV7-2 and TRBJ1-2, with 7 positions matching TRBD1. CDR1 is SGHTA, CDR2 FQGNSA, per germline. The CDR3 totals 13 residues. V lost 0 bases, J lost 5 bases, and 0 bases stayed unmatched. Full variable domain (rest looked up from reference TRBV7-2 and TRBJ1-2): GAGVSQSPSNKVTEKGKDVELRCDPISGHTALYWYRQSLGQGLEFLIYFQGNSAPDKSGLPSDRFSAERTGGSVSTLTIQRTQQEDSAVYLCASSLATGYGYTFGSGTRLTVV.